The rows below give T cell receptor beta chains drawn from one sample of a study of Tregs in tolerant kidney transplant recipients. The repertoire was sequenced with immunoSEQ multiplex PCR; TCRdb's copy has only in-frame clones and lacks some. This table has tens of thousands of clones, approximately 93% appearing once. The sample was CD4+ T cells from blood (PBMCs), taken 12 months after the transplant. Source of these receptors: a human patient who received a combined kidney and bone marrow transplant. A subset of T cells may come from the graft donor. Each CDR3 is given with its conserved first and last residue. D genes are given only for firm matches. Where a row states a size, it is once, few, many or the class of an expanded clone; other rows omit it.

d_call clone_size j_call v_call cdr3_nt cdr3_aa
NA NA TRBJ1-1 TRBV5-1 TGCGCCAGCAGCTGGGGCCTAAAGACAGCGATGAACACTGAAGCTTTCTTT CASSWGLKTAMNTEAFF
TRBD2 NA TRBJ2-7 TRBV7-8 TGTGCCAGCAGCTTAGACCGTAGCGGGAACAGATTTCAGTACTTC CASSLDRSGNRFQYF
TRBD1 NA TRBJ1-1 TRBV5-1 TGCGCCAGCAGCCTTCACAGGGGGAACACTGAAGCTTTCTTT CASSLHRGNTEAFF
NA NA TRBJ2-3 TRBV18 TGTGCCAGCTCGCCTCCAAAAAGACAGAGCCAACTCACAGATACGCAGTATTTT CASSPPKRQSQLTDTQYF
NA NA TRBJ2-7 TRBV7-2 TGTGCCAGCAGCGCCGACAGGTTAAGCTCCTACGAGCAGTACTTC CASSADRLSSYEQYF
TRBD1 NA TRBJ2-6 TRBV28 TGTGCCAGCAGACCCTTCGGACAGGCGAGCACTGGGGCCAACGTCCTGACTTTC CASRPFGQASTGANVLTF
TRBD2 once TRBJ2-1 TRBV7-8 TGTGCCAGCAGCTTAGCTGGGTTGACTAGCGGGTCCTGGTGGGCCAATGAGCAGTTCTTC CASSLAGLTSGSWWANEQFF
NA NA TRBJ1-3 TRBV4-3 TGCGCCAGCAGCCAAGATCTGCTAACTGGAAACACCATATATTTT CASSQDLLTGNTIYF
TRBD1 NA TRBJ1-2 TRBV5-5 TGTGCCAGCAGCTTGATCGCTACAGGGGGTTTCGATGGCTACACCTTC CASSLIATGGFDGYTF
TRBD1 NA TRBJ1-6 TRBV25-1 TGTGCCAGCAGTGACCCCGGACAGGGAGGTAATTCACCCCTCCACTTT CASSDPGQGGNSPLHF
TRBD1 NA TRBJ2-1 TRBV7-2 TGTGCCAGCAGCTTCCGCCGGGACAGGGCATACAATGAGCAGTTCTTC CASSFRRDRAYNEQFF
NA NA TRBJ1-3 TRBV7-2 TGTGCCAGCAGCTTAGGGATTACAGGCTTTAATGGAAACACCATATATTTT CASSLGITGFNGNTIYF
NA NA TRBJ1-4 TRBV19 TGTGCCAGTAGTATGGGGCCCGACGGGAAACTGTTTTTT CASSMGPDGKLFF
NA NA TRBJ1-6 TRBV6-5 TGTGCCAGCAGTTACTCCGGGACTAGGGCACCCCTCCACTTT CASSYSGTRAPLHF
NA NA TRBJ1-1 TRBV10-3 TGTGCCATCACCAGGGTCCCCTCTTATCAGGAAGCTTTCTTT CAITRVPSYQEAFF
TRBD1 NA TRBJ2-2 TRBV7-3 TGTGCCAGCAGATCGCCGGGACAGGACTACACCGGGGAGCTGTTTTTT CASRSPGQDYTGELFF
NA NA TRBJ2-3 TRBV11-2 TGTGCCAGCAGCATAAACCGACTAGAAGCAGATACGCAGTATTTT CASSINRLEADTQYF
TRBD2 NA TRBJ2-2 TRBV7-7 TGTGCCAGCAGCTCCTGGACTAGCGCTAACACCGGGGAGCTGTTTTTT CASSSWTSANTGELFF